These T cell receptor beta chains were read from a single sample in a study of blood T cell repertoires in COVID-19. Assay: immunoSEQ multiplex PCR; the TCRdb copy retains only in-frame clones and omits some. This sample carries about 80,000 clones, roughly 87% of them seen once, and the ten largest clones take roughly 12%. Sequencing was performed on peripheral blood. The receptors were gathered from a man older than 75 with acute or convalescent COVID-19. CDR3s include the opening cysteine and the closing phenylalanine or tryptophan. Fields, in order: CDR3 length, V gene, D gene, clone size, J gene, CDR3 protein, CDR3 DNA. A D gene is named only where the DNA matches it firmly. The listing skips clone size in some rows; elsewhere it reads once, few, many or a size class.

len: 13
v_gene: TRBV19
d_gene: .
abundance: .
j_gene: TRBJ1-3
CDR3aa: CASSTRGGNTIYF
CDR3nt: TGTGCCAGTAGTACCCGAGGGGGAAACACCATATATTTT

len: 13
v_gene: TRBV9
d_gene: .
abundance: .
j_gene: TRBJ2-5
CDR3aa: CASSLEDRETQYF
CDR3nt: TGTGCCAGCAGCCTGGAGGATCGGGAGACCCAGTACTTC

len: 15
v_gene: TRBV6-5
d_gene: TRBD1
abundance: .
j_gene: TRBJ1-2
CDR3aa: CASSYGTGGASGYTF
CDR3nt: TGTGCCAGCAGTTACGGGACAGGGGGCGCGTCTGGCTACACCTTC

len: 13
v_gene: TRBV7-2
d_gene: .
abundance: .
j_gene: TRBJ1-1
CDR3aa: CASVSGYGRRAFF
CDR3nt: TGTGCCAGCGTGTCCGGATACGGGAGAAGAGCTTTCTTT

len: 13
v_gene: TRBV12-3/TRBV12-4
d_gene: .
abundance: .
j_gene: TRBJ2-5
CDR3aa: CASSTTGQETQYF
CDR3nt: TGTGCCAGCAGTACGACAGGCCAAGAGACCCAGTACTTC

len: 14
v_gene: TRBV5-4
d_gene: .
abundance: .
j_gene: TRBJ2-2
CDR3aa: CASQPDTSTGELFF
CDR3nt: TGTGCCAGCCAGCCCGACACTTCCACCGGGGAGCTGTTTTTT

len: 14
v_gene: TRBV5-6
d_gene: .
abundance: .
j_gene: TRBJ1-6
CDR3aa: CASSSTAYNSPLHF
CDR3nt: TGTGCCAGCAGCTCCACTGCGTATAATTCACCCCTCCACTTT

len: 11
v_gene: TRBV7-9
d_gene: TRBD1
abundance: .
j_gene: TRBJ2-1
CDR3aa: CASSYDRVQFF
CDR3nt: TGTGCCAGCAGTTATGACAGGGTGCAGTTCTTC

len: 16
v_gene: TRBV2
d_gene: .
abundance: .
j_gene: TRBJ1-3
CDR3aa: CASSEAHLAGGNTIYF
CDR3nt: TGTGCCAGCAGTGAAGCACATCTGGCAGGAGGAAACACCATATATTTT

len: 15
v_gene: TRBV10-2
d_gene: .
abundance: .
j_gene: TRBJ1-2
CDR3aa: CASSDLPGTWGGYTF
CDR3nt: TGCGCCAGCAGTGACCTACCCGGGACATGGGGCGGCTACACCTTC

len: 14
v_gene: TRBV5-1
d_gene: TRBD1
abundance: .
j_gene: TRBJ1-2
CDR3aa: CASSGSGQGEGYTF
CDR3nt: TGCGCCAGCAGCGGATCCGGACAGGGCGAAGGCTACACCTTC

len: 13
v_gene: TRBV19
d_gene: .
abundance: .
j_gene: TRBJ1-2
CDR3aa: CASSIAGRGGYTF
CDR3nt: TGTGCCAGTAGTATTGCGGGGCGGGGAGGCTACACCTTC

len: 12
v_gene: TRBV10-3
d_gene: .
abundance: few
j_gene: TRBJ1-1
CDR3aa: CAISDRGTEAFF
CDR3nt: TGTGCCATCAGTGACCGGGGTACTGAAGCTTTCTTT

len: 16
v_gene: TRBV5-1
d_gene: .
abundance: .
j_gene: TRBJ1-5
CDR3aa: CASSLDPGAGGQPQHF
CDR3nt: TGCGCCAGCAGCTTGGATCCAGGGGCGGGAGGTCAGCCCCAGCATTTT

len: 15
v_gene: TRBV2
d_gene: TRBD1
abundance: .
j_gene: TRBJ1-5
CDR3aa: CASRGQGLGNQPQHF
CDR3nt: TGTGCCAGCAGGGGACAGGGTTTAGGCAATCAGCCCCAGCATTTT

len: 15
v_gene: TRBV27
d_gene: .
abundance: .
j_gene: TRBJ1-4
CDR3aa: CASSLVQGRGEKLFF
CDR3nt: TGTGCCAGCAGTTTAGTGCAAGGCCGGGGTGAAAAACTGTTTTTT

len: 16
v_gene: TRBV2
d_gene: TRBD2
abundance: once
j_gene: TRBJ2-5
CDR3aa: CASSEGTSGGAQTQYF
CDR3nt: TGTGCCAGCAGTGAAGGGACTAGCGGGGGGGCGCAGACCCAGTACTTC

len: 15
v_gene: TRBV2
d_gene: TRBD1
abundance: .
j_gene: TRBJ2-5
CDR3aa: CASLERDRPSETQYF
CDR3nt: TGTGCCAGCTTAGAAAGGGACAGACCTTCAGAGACCCAGTACTTC

len: 15
v_gene: TRBV13
d_gene: TRBD2
abundance: .
j_gene: TRBJ2-7
CDR3aa: CASSSTLAVPYEQYF
CDR3nt: TGTGCCAGCAGCTCCACCCTAGCGGTGCCCTACGAGCAGTACTTC